A single sample gave rise to the 32 T cell receptor beta chains below, sequenced in a study of CD8 T cells in ankylosing spondylitis. MiXCR, run by TCRdb on the 5' RACE reads, gives a single entry per CDR3 protein. The sample includes about 250,000 distinct CDR3 sequences, 32% of them seen just once. Sequences were obtained from blood, either unsorted or a sorted T cell fraction (not recorded which). The receptors were sampled from a male donor with ankylosing spondylitis or in good health (not recorded which).

The genes are TRBV28 and TRBJ2-7; D remains ambiguous. The CDR3 covers 11 residues. Trimming pared 8 bases from V and 4 bases from J, leaving 9 bases between. Germline values: CDR1 MDHEN, CDR2 SYDVKM. The CDR3 bases are TGTGCCAGCGGCGTTTGGTACGAGCAGTACTTC. This translates into CASGVWYEQYF.

The rearrangement links TRBV7-6 to TRBJ2-2; no clear D. From germline, CDR1 is SGHVS and CDR2 FNYEAQ. Deletions cut 6 bases from V and 4 bases from J, with 12 bases between. CDR3 length: 14 amino acids. This CDR3 reads CASSSGSGTGELFF. DNA of the CDR3: TGTGCCAGCAGTTCAGGCAGTGGCACCGGGGAGCTGTTTTTT.

This chain links TRBV4-1 with TRBJ2-1; 9 bases are shared with TRBD2. Germline V gives CDR1 MGHRA, CDR2 YSYEKL. V lost 2 bases to trimming and J lost 3 bases; unmatched junction nucleotides: 5. CDR3 size: 16 residues. The CDR3 region has the DNA TGCGCCAGCAGCCAATTATTAGCGGGGGTCTACAATGAGCAGTTCTTC. Translation: CASSQLLAGVYNEQFF.

This clonotype was detected a few times. The chain uses TRBV18 and TRBJ1-6; TRBD1 agrees at 9 bases. Looked up from germline, CDR1 is KGHSH and CDR2 is LQKENI. CDR3 length: 14 amino acids. J lost 5 bases, V lost 6 bases, and 2 bases had no gene match. The CDR3 here is CASSGQGDNSPLHF. CDR3 DNA sequence: TGTGCCAGCTCGGGACAGGGTGATAATTCACCCCTCCACTTT.

The sample holds a few counts of this clonotype. The chain links TRBV27 to TRBJ2-4; 10 bases map to TRBD2. V was clipped by 3 bases and J by 2 bases; unmatched bases: 16. The CDR3 is 20 residues long. Germline lookup yields CDR1 MNHEY and CDR2 SMNVEV (reference sequence). The CDR3 sequence: CASSFWPPDSGGDPKNIQYF. The CDR3 nucleotides are TGTGCCAGCAGTTTCTGGCCGCCCGACAGCGGGGGGGACCCCAAAAACATTCAGTACTTC.

The V call is TRBV10-3, the J call TRBJ2-3, with 8 bases aligning to TRBD1. Germline CDR1 is ENHRY and CDR2 is SYGVKD. This CDR3 comprises 15 residues. V dropped 3 bases and J dropped 10; count of bases not matched to a gene: 12. CDR3 DNA: TGTGCCATCAGTGAATCCAAGGGACAGGTTCAGGCGCAGTATTTT. Translating it yields CAISESKGQVQAQYF.

V is TRBV27 and J is TRBJ1-6; D is undetermined. Trimming left V 1 base short and J 5 bases short, with 6 bases between. CDR3 length equals 14 residues. Germline CDR1 is MNHEY and CDR2 is SMNVEV (reference sequence). CDR3 DNA sequence: TGTGCCAGCAGTTTATGGCAGGATAATTCACCCCTCCACTTT. It yields the protein CASSLWQDNSPLHF.

In its sample, this clonotype was seen a few times. The J gene is TRBJ2-1, the V gene TRBV5-1, with D unresolved. Germline lookup yields CDR1 SGHRS and CDR2 YFSETQ. Trimming stripped 0 bases from V and 0 bases from J, with 7 bases between. The CDR3 loop spans 15 amino acids. The CDR3 here is CASSLAASSYNEQFF. CDR3 coding DNA: TGCGCCAGCAGCTTGGCGGCAAGCTCCTACAATGAGCAGTTCTTC.

This clonotype has just a few counts. The chain combines TRBV7-9 with TRBJ2-7; no clear D gene. Germline V gene lookup returns CDR1 SEHNR and CDR2 FQNEAQ (reference sequence). This CDR3 is built from 13 residues. With 0 bases removed from V and 3 bases from J, the gap between germline ends came to 6 bases. The CDR3 DNA reads TGTGCCAGCAGCTTAGCAGGGCACTACGAGCAGTACTTC. Its protein is CASSLAGHYEQYF.

There are a few counts of this clonotype. V usage is TRBV12-3 or TRBV12-4 and J usage is TRBJ2-2; 7 bases match TRBD1. The length of the CDR3 is 15 residues. With 4 bases clipped from V and 4 bases from J, the junction kept 6 bases outside the gene matches. The CDR3 loop is CASSSTGKVTGELFF. The CDR3 DNA reads TGTGCCAGCAGTTCGACAGGGAAGGTCACCGGGGAGCTGTTTTTT.

This clonotype was picked up a small number of times. The rearrangement uses TRBV20-1 and TRBJ1-2; TRBD1 matches 9 bases. From germline, CDR1 is DFQATT and CDR2 SNEGSKA (reference sequence). The CDR3 covers 13 residues. With 6 bases clipped from V and 6 bases from J, the junction kept 8 bases outside the gene matches. The CDR3 nucleotides read TGCAGTGCCAGTGCTTGGACAGGGGATGGCTACACCTTC. This gives the protein CSASAWTGDGYTF.

The rearrangement uses TRBV10-3 and TRBJ2-5; D may be TRBD1 (5 bases). V gave up 0 bases and J gave up 6 bases, with 11 bases separating them. The germline CDR1 and CDR2 sequences are ENHRY and SYGVKD. This CDR3 spans 14 amino acids. The DNA for the CDR3 is TGTGCCATCAGTGAGTCAACAGACAGTCAGACCCAGTACTTC. Protein sequence: CAISESTDSQTQYF.

This chain connects TRBV20-1 to TRBJ2-7; TRBD1 agrees at 7 bases. The germline V gene has CDR1 DFQATT and CDR2 SNEGSKA (reference sequence). The CDR3 extends over 12 amino acids. With 6 bases clipped from V and 4 bases from J, the junction kept 6 bases outside the gene matches. The CDR3 DNA is TGCAGTGCAAACGACAGGGCATACGAGCAGTACTTC. Protein product: CSANDRAYEQYF.

CDR3 nucleotides: TGCAGTGCTAGTCCTGGCGGGGGTACGCAGTATTTT. This codes for CSASPGGGTQYF. V gene TRBV20-1 combines with J gene TRBJ2-3; 7 bases agree with TRBD2. The CDR3 is 12 residues long. Germline V lookup: CDR1 DFQATT, CDR2 SNEGSKA (reference sequence). J was trimmed by 8 bases and V by 3 bases; bases with no gene match: 5.

The sample holds a few counts of this clonotype. The rearrangement links TRBV12-3 or TRBV12-4 to TRBJ1-5, with 7 positions matching TRBD1. V trimming: 5 bases; J trimming: 7 bases; junction bases outside the gene matches: 11. The CDR3 loop spans 15 amino acids. The CDR3 nucleotides are TGTGCCAGCAGTGACACAGGGGTGGTGGGGCAGCCCCAGCATTTT. It yields the protein CASSDTGVVGQPQHF.

The rearrangement uses TRBV6-1 and TRBJ1-1; unclear D gene. The CDR3 consists of 14 residues. Germline CDR1 MNHNS, CDR2 SASEGT. V lost 4 bases and J 2 bases, leaving 11 bases between the germline ends. The CDR3 here is CASSAGRGNTEAFF. The CDR3 region has the DNA TGTGCCAGCAGTGCGGGCAGAGGAAACACTGAAGCTTTCTTT.

A few counts support this clonotype. The chain couples TRBV20-1 to TRBJ2-1; 14 positions agree with TRBD2. V dropped 5 bases and J dropped 10; count of bases not matched to a gene: 4. From germline, CDR1 is DFQATT and CDR2 SNEGSKA (reference sequence). The CDR3 contains 13 residues. CDR3 protein: CSADRLAGGEQFF. The CDR3 DNA follows: TGCAGTGCTGATAGACTAGCGGGGGGGGAGCAGTTCTTC.

The J gene is TRBJ2-4, the V gene TRBV24-1; D is undetermined. Per germline, CDR1 KGHDR and CDR2 SFDVKD. The CDR3 runs 15 residues. Trimming removed 10 bases at V and 2 bases at J, with 17 bases between. CDR3 nucleotides: TGTGCCACTATCCCCGGCACAATACCCAAAAACATTCAGTACTTC. Its translation is CATIPGTIPKNIQYF.

The genes are TRBV7-6 and TRBJ2-7; D is perhaps TRBD2 (5 bases). Looked up from germline, CDR1 is SGHVS and CDR2 is FNYEAQ. This CDR3 spans 19 amino acids. Between the trimmed V and J ends, which lost 3 bases and 4 bases, there was a span of 28 bases. CDR3 in amino acids: CASSFRAPRSYAGFYEQYF. DNA of the CDR3: TGTGCCAGCAGCTTCCGGGCTCCTCGCTCCTACGCGGGTTTTTACGAGCAGTACTTC.

The chain uses TRBV29-1 and TRBJ2-1, with 9 bases that match TRBD2. The germline V gene encodes CDR1 SQVTM and CDR2 ANQGSEA. CDR3 length: 14 residues. The J segment lost 5 bases and the V segment lost 5 bases, leaving 7 bases of the junction unmatched. The CDR3 bases are TGCAGCGTTCGCGGGGGGGCCTTGAACAATGAGCAGTTCTTC. Translation: CSVRGGALNNEQFF.

The chain has TRBV29-1 and TRBJ2-7, with D tentatively TRBD1 or TRBD2 (6 bases each). The V end was cut by 0 bases, the J end by 1 base, with 13 bases between. This CDR3 has 15 residues. The germline gives CDR1 SQVTM, CDR2 ANQGSEA. The CDR3 region has the DNA TGCAGCGTTGAAGACGGCAGGGGAGGTTCCTACGAGCAGTACTTC. Translation: CSVEDGRGGSYEQYF.

The chain combines TRBV30 with TRBJ2-6; D uncertain. Trimming removed 1 base from V and 3 bases from J, with 10 bases in between. The CDR3 extends over 15 amino acids. Germline CDR1 and CDR2: GTSNPN and SVGIG (reference sequence). CDR3 protein: CAWSGISFGANVLTF. Here the CDR3 DNA reads TGTGCCTGGAGTGGGATCTCATTTGGGGCCAACGTCCTGACTTTC.

CDR3 sequence (DNA): TGTGCCAGCAGCTCAAAGGGAGGTACGCAGTATTTT. It translates to CASSSKGGTQYF. This chain joins TRBV9 and TRBJ2-3, with D perhaps matching TRBD2 (6 bases). The CDR3 is 12 amino acids. Germline V gene data show CDR1 as SGDLS and CDR2 as YYNGEE. The V gene lost 4 bases and the J gene lost 8 bases, with 11 bases spanning the gap.

This clonotype was detected ten times or more. The rearrangement joins TRBV4-2 to TRBJ2-7; 8 positions agree with TRBD1. Germline V gene data show CDR1 as LGHNA and CDR2 as YNFKEQ. This CDR3 is built from 14 residues. V shed 1 base and J 2 bases; nucleotides not matched to a gene: 1. This CDR3 reads CASSQGQGTYEQYF. CDR3 DNA: TGTGCCAGCAGCCAAGGACAGGGGACCTACGAGCAGTACTTC.

This chain links TRBV24-1 with TRBJ2-5; tentatively, D is TRBD1 (7 bases). In germline, CDR1 is KGHDR, CDR2 SFDVKD. The V gene lost 5 bases and the J gene lost 4 bases, with 16 bases spanning the gap. The CDR3 has 15 amino acids. The CDR3 DNA reads TGTGCCACCAGTGTTGTTTCAGGGGGAGGAGAGACCCAGTACTTC. It specifies CATSVVSGGGETQYF.

The V and J genes are TRBV18 and TRBJ2-4; 10 nucleotides agree with TRBD1. V lost 3 bases to trimming and J lost 7 bases; unmatched junction nucleotides: 6. CDR3 size: 15 residues. CDR1 is KGHSH, CDR2 LQKENI, per germline. CDR3 nucleotide sequence: TGTGCCAGCTCACCCAGACAGGGGGCCGAGAACATTCAGTACTTC. This translates into CASSPRQGAENIQYF.

V and J are TRBV11-1 and TRBJ1-6, with 7 bases identical to TRBD1. This CDR3 contains 18 residues. In germline, CDR1 is SGHAT, CDR2 FQDESV (reference sequence). V shed 1 base, J shed 0 bases, and the junction held 6 bases outside the gene matches. This CDR3 is CASSLGGTESSYNSPLHF. The CDR3, as DNA: TGTGCCAGCAGCTTAGGAGGGACAGAGAGCTCCTATAATTCACCCCTCCACTTT.

The rearrangement joins TRBV3-1 to TRBJ2-7, with 9 bases that match TRBD1. CDR3 length: 15 residues. Germline V gene sequence: CDR1 LGHDT, CDR2 YNNKEL (reference sequence). V shed 4 bases, J shed 4 bases, and the junction held 8 bases outside the gene matches. The DNA of the CDR3 is TGTGCCAGCAGCCGAAGCGGGACAGGGACATACGAGCAGTACTTC. This sequence encodes CASSRSGTGTYEQYF.

V and J are TRBV20-1 and TRBJ2-5; a possible D gene is TRBD1 (6 bases). Trimming stripped 0 bases from V and 4 bases from J, with 6 bases between. The CDR3 is 12 residues long. Germline V gene lookup returns CDR1 DFQATT and CDR2 SNEGSKA (reference sequence). CDR3: CSARDRGETQYF. The DNA for the CDR3 is TGCAGTGCTAGAGACAGGGGAGAGACCCAGTACTTC.

The chain joins TRBV24-1 to TRBJ1-1, with a tentative D call TRBD1 (5 bases). This CDR3 is 13 amino acids long. The germline CDR1 and CDR2 sequences are KGHDR and SFDVKD. The V end lost 9 bases, the J end lost 6 bases, and 16 bases lay between the germline ends. The CDR3 here is CATRGSGDAEAFF. The CDR3 DNA sequence: TGTGCCACCCGTGGGTCGGGGGACGCTGAAGCTTTCTTT.

The J gene is TRBJ2-7, the V gene TRBV20-1; 12 nucleotides align to TRBD2. CDR3 length: 16 residues. Germline V gene lookup returns CDR1 DFQATT and CDR2 SNEGSKA (reference sequence). After removal of 5 bases from V and 3 bases from J, the junction contained 11 bases not matched to a gene. The CDR3 reads CSASHTSGGTNYEQYF. CDR3 nucleotide sequence: TGCAGTGCTTCCCATACTAGCGGGGGGACGAACTACGAGCAGTACTTC.

The chain joins TRBV20-1 to TRBJ1-1, with D perhaps TRBD1 (6 bases). Germline V gene sequence: CDR1 DFQATT, CDR2 SNEGSKA (reference sequence). The V and J ends lost 3 bases and 5 bases respectively, with 10 bases between them. The CDR3 consists of 12 residues. The CDR3 DNA reads TGCAGTGCTAGTAAGAGGGGGACTGAAGCTTTCTTT. Translated: CSASKRGTEAFF.